The TCR beta chain under discussion was sequenced for a study of somatic mutations in cytotoxic T cells in rheumatoid arthritis. Trimming shortened V by 3 bases and J by 2 bases, and 11 bases separated the two germline ends. The CDR3 is made up of 15 amino acids. The germline V gene has CDR1 MNHEY and CDR2 SMNVEV (reference sequence). Assay used: immunoSEQ multiplex PCR; TCRdb lists only in-frame clones, some missing. The sample yields about 18,000 clones, 60% to 85% seen once. The chain joins TRBV27 to TRBJ1-5; D is possibly TRBD1 (6 bases). The sequencing input was CD8+ T cells sorted from blood. The clonotype originates from an adult with rheumatoid arthritis. This CDR3 is CASSLGGGRNQPQHF. In DNA, the CDR3 is TGTGCCAGCAGTTTGGGGGGGGGCCGCAATCAGCCCCAGCATTTT.